Listed here is a single TCR beta chain. The protocol was immunoSEQ multiplex PCR, while the TCRdb copy is restricted to in-frame clones and leaves out a portion. The profile covers roughly 60,000 clones, with about 80% appearing a single time and roughly 4% taken by the ten largest. This CDR3 contains 13 residues. The V and J ends lost 5 bases and 10 bases respectively, with 17 bases between them. This entry belongs to a study of blood T cell repertoires in COVID-19. The clonotype originates from a man aged 55 to 70 with acute or convalescent COVID-19. Sequencing was performed on peripheral blood. The chain employs TRBV12-3 or TRBV12-4 and TRBJ1-1, with D unclear. This chain's CDR3 is CASSTHNGPGAFF. In DNA, the CDR3 is TGTGCCAGCAGTACACACAATGGGCCCGGAGCTTTCTTT.